One sample yielded the 31 T cell receptor beta chains listed below, sequenced in a study of CXCR3-negative and CXCR3-positive naive CD8 T cells. Carrying UMI labels, the TRB cDNA libraries were prepared through 5' RACE. TCRdb reprocessed the 5' RACE reads and keeps a single row for each CDR3 protein, giving no DNA. This sample's table has about 130,000 distinct CDR3 sequences. The antigens these receptors bind are not known. General study results and limits: A higher hydrophobicity marked the TRB CDR3s of CXCR3-positive naive cells versus CXCR3-negative naive cells.

Sequencing used naive CXCR3+ CD8+ T cells from blood. The sample's subset: CD45RO-CCR7+CD27+CD95- naive CD8+ T cells expressing CXCR3 (TNR3+). The receptors were sampled from a human donor in good health. Some clones in this sample may be carry-over from other donors' samples.

V is TRBV3-1 and J is TRBJ2-7; TCRdb's D gene call, TRBD2, goes unchecked for lack of DNA. This CDR3 contains 17 residues. Germline assignment: CDR1 LGHDT and CDR2 YNNKEL (reference sequence). CDR3 loop: CASSQEATSGSSYEQYF.

The J gene is TRBJ2-1, the V gene TRBV29-1; the TCRdb call, TRBD1, lacks DNA for checking. This CDR3 is built from 15 residues. Germline-derived CDR1 and CDR2 are SQVTM and ANQGSEA. The CDR3 loop is CSVENPMGGYNEQFF.

The chain has TRBV20-1 and TRBJ2-1; the D gene TCRdb calls, TRBD2, cannot be checked with no DNA. This CDR3 has 17 residues. Germline V gives CDR1 DFQATT, CDR2 SNEGSKA (reference sequence). This CDR3 reads CSARDWLAASSYNEQFF.

The V gene is TRBV20-1, the J gene TRBJ2-1; the D gene TCRdb calls, TRBD2, cannot be checked with no DNA. This CDR3 is 15 amino acids long. In germline, CDR1 is DFQATT, CDR2 SNEGSKA (reference sequence). The CDR3 loop is CSAPGTSGYYNEQFF.

The chain combines TRBV29-1 with TRBJ2-7; TCRdb lists TRBD1, though no DNA is available to test this call. Germline V CDR1 and CDR2: SQVTM, ANQGSEA. The CDR3 covers 13 residues. This CDR3 reads CSVDEGQGDEQYF.

The rearrangement links TRBV6-1 to TRBJ2-7. Per the germline V gene, CDR1 is MNHNS and CDR2 is SASEGT. This CDR3 region has 11 residues. The CDR3 here is CASTEAPEQYF.

This chain links TRBV5-6 with TRBJ1-1; the D call of TRBD1 rests on TCRdb alone, since no DNA is present to check it. CDR1 is SGHDT and CDR2 is YYEEEE in the germline V gene. The CDR3 has 14 residues. The CDR3 protein is CASSGTGGNTEAFF.

The chain is built from TRBV6-5 and TRBJ2-1. The CDR3 length is 13 residues. From germline, CDR1 is MNHEY and CDR2 SVGAGI. The CDR3: CASSYVATHEQFF.

The chain joins TRBV2 to TRBJ2-3; the TRBD1 assignment by TCRdb is unverifiable without DNA. CDR1 SNHLY and CDR2 FYNNEI come from the germline V gene. This CDR3 is built from 20 residues. The chain's CDR3 is CASSEAVSPVLALSTDTQYF.

The chain is built from TRBV6-6 and TRBJ2-2. The CDR3 contains 12 residues. Germline CDR1 MNHNY, CDR2 SVGAGI (reference sequence). CDR3 amino acids: CASSYQTGELFF.

CDR3 region: CASSPFLGGTEAFF. This chain connects TRBV6-5 to TRBJ1-1. CDR1 and CDR2 (germline): MNHEY, SVGAGI. The CDR3 has 14 amino acids.

The chain is built from TRBV27 and TRBJ1-2; checking the TCRdb D call of TRBD1 is not possible without DNA. Germline CDR1 and CDR2: MNHEY and SMNVEV (reference sequence). This CDR3 is 14 amino acids long. CDR3 amino acids: CASSFLGTARGYTF.

V usage is TRBV29-1 and J usage is TRBJ2-1; TCRdb's D call, TRBD2, is unchecked because there is no DNA. Germline V gene sequence: CDR1 SQVTM, CDR2 ANQGSEA. The CDR3 is made up of 14 amino acids. This CDR3 reads CSILAGEERNEQFF.

The rearrangement uses TRBV5-4 and TRBJ2-1; TCRdb returns TRBD2, unconfirmable since there is no DNA. Germline CDR1 and CDR2: SGHNT and YYREEE (reference sequence). The CDR3 runs 14 residues. The CDR3 protein is CASSAGLALYEQFF. Full variable domain (outside the CDR3, taken from reference TRBV5-4 and TRBJ2-1): ETGVTQSPTHLIKTRGQQVTLRCSSQSGHNTVSWYQQALGQGPQFIFQYYREEENGRGNFPPRFSGLQFPNYSSELNVNALELDDSALYLCASSAGLALYEQFFGPGTRLTVL.

The chain couples TRBV12-5 to TRBJ1-2; TCRdb designates TRBD1, a call that cannot be tested without DNA. CDR3 length equals 15 residues. Germline loops: CDR1 LGHNT, CDR2 FRNRAP. This chain's CDR3 is CASGFRTGGFYGYTF.

Here the CDR3 reads CASVSHTNQETQYF. The chain is built from TRBV28 and TRBJ2-5. Germline loops: CDR1 MDHEN, CDR2 SYDVKM. This CDR3 is built from 14 residues.

The rearrangement joins TRBV28 to TRBJ2-3; TCRdb proposes TRBD2, but this gene call is untestable without DNA. Germline assignment: CDR1 MDHEN and CDR2 SYDVKM. The CDR3 is 16 residues long. Here the CDR3 reads CASSPIGTSWADTQYF.

This chain joins TRBV29-1 and TRBJ2-7; the D gene TCRdb calls, TRBD1, cannot be checked with no DNA. Germline V CDR1 and CDR2: SQVTM, ANQGSEA. This CDR3 spans 13 amino acids. The CDR3 loop reads CSVASGTGYEQYF.

V and J are TRBV6-5 and TRBJ2-2; TCRdb lists TRBD1, though no DNA is available to test this call. The germline gives CDR1 MNHEY, CDR2 SVGAGI. The CDR3 sequence is 16 residues long. The CDR3 is CASRDIRDRGTGELFF.

CDR3 residues: CASSFPPGLDTDTQYF. This chain connects TRBV28 to TRBJ2-3; TCRdb returns TRBD1, unconfirmable since there is no DNA. The CDR3 runs 16 residues. CDR1 MDHEN and CDR2 SYDVKM come from the germline V gene.

The V call is TRBV20-1, the J call TRBJ2-7; TCRdb outputs TRBD1, but without DNA this stays unchecked. Germline assignment: CDR1 DFQATT and CDR2 SNEGSKA (reference sequence). CDR3 size: 15 residues. Here the CDR3 reads CSARPLAGLSYEQYF.

The rearrangement joins TRBV29-1 to TRBJ2-1. The V gene's germline CDR1 is SQVTM and CDR2 ANQGSEA. This CDR3 spans 15 amino acids. This chain's CDR3 is CSVDLQGARHNEQFF.

V and J are TRBV12-3 or TRBV12-4 and TRBJ1-1. CDR3 length equals 13 residues. CDR3 amino acids: CASSSAGNTEAFF.

The chain recombines TRBV4-1 with TRBJ2-7. The CDR3 runs to 13 residues. The germline V gene encodes CDR1 MGHRA and CDR2 YSYEKL. This chain's CDR3 is CASRQTQTYEQYF.

V gene TRBV28 combines with J gene TRBJ2-2; checking the TCRdb D call of TRBD1 is not possible without DNA. Germline values: CDR1 MDHEN, CDR2 SYDVKM. CDR3 size: 20 residues. The CDR3: CASRKMPGTGAHLDTGELFF.

The chain joins TRBV9 to TRBJ2-1; as DNA is missing, the TRBD2 call by TCRdb cannot be tested. The CDR3 extends over 17 amino acids. The germline V gene encodes CDR1 SGDLS and CDR2 YYNGEE. Here the CDR3 reads CASSPSRTSGYYNEQFF.

The V call is TRBV7-2, the J call TRBJ2-1; TCRdb's assignment of TRBD2 cannot be checked, as there is no DNA. This CDR3 is 16 amino acids long. Germline V gene data show CDR1 as SGHTA and CDR2 as FQGNSA. The CDR3 protein is CASSFASLAGGNEQFF. Together with reference TRBV7-2 and TRBJ2-1, the CDR3 gives the full variable domain: GAGVSQSPSNKVTEKGKDVELRCDPISGHTALYWYRQSLGQGLEFLIYFQGNSAPDKSGLPSDRFSAERTGGSVSTLTIQRTQQEDSAVYLCASSFASLAGGNEQFFGPGTRLTVL.

The rearrangement uses TRBV28 and TRBJ1-5; TCRdb's D gene call, TRBD1, goes unchecked for lack of DNA. Germline CDR1 reads MDHEN; CDR2 reads SYDVKM. This CDR3 is built from 14 residues. The CDR3 region is CASSSRQGIQPQHF.

This chain uses TRBV7-9 with TRBJ2-2; as DNA is missing, the TRBD1 call by TCRdb cannot be tested. There are 16 residues in the CDR3. CDR1 is SEHNR, CDR2 FQNEAQ, per germline (reference sequence). CDR3 residues: CASSLGQGVDTGELFF.

The CDR3 region is CSAVRASGIRGEQFF. The gene calls are TRBV20-1 and TRBJ2-1; the D call from TCRdb, TRBD2, cannot be confirmed without DNA. The V gene's germline CDR1 is DFQATT and CDR2 SNEGSKA (reference sequence). This CDR3 is built from 15 residues.

The chain carries TRBV7-9 and TRBJ2-1; TCRdb lists TRBD1, though no DNA is available to test this call. The germline V gene encodes CDR1 SEHNR and CDR2 FQNEAQ (reference sequence). This CDR3 is built from 14 residues. CDR3 amino acids: CASSRLVEGNEQFF.